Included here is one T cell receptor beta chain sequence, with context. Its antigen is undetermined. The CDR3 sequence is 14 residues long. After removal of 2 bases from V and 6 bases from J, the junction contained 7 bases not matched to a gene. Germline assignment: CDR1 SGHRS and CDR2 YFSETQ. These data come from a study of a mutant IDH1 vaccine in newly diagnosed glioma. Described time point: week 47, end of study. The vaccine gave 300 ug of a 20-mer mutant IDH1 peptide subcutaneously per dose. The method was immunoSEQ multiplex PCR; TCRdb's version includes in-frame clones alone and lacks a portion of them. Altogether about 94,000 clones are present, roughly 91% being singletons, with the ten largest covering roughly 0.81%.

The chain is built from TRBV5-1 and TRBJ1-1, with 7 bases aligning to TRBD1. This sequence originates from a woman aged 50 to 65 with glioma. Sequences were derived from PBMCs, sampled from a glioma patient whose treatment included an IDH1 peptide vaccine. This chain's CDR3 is CASSFSGGWAEAFF. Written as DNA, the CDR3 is TGCGCCAGCAGCTTTTCAGGGGGATGGGCTGAAGCTTTCTTT.